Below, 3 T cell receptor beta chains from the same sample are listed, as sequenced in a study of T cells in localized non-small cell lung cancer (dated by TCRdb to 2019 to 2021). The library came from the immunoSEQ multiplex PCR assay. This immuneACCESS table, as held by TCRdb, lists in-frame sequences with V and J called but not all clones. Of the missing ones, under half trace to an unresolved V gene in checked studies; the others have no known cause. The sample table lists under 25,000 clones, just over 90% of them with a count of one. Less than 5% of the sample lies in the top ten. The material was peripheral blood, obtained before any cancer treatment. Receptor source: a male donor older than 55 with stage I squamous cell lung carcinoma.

The CDR3 DNA reads as TGCAGCGTTGAAACTAGCGGGAGCAACGAGCAGTACTTC. It encodes CSVETSGSNEQYF. The J gene is TRBJ2-7, the V gene TRBV29-1; 11 bases fit TRBD2. Germline loops: CDR1 SQVTM, CDR2 ANQGSEA. V lost 2 bases to trimming and J lost 5 bases; unmatched junction nucleotides: 2. The CDR3 loop spans 13 amino acids.

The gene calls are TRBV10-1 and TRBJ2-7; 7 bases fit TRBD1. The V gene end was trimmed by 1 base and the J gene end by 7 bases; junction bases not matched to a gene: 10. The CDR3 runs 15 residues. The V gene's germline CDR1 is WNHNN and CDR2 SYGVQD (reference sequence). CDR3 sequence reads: CASSECAGGINEQYF. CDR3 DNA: TGCGCCAGCAGTGAGTGCGCAGGGGGAATAAATGAGCAGTACTTC.

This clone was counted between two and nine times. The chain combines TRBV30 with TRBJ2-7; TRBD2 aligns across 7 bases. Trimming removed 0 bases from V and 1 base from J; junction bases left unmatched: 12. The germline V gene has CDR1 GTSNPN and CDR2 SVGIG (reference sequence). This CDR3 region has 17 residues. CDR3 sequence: CAWSVRFPGGSSYEQYF. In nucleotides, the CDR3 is TGTGCCTGGAGTGTACGATTCCCGGGAGGCTCTTCCTACGAGCAGTACTTC. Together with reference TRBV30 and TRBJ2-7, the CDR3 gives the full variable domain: SQTIHQWPATLVQPVGSPLSLECTVEGTSNPNLYWYRQAAGRGLQLLFYSVGIGQISSEVPQNLSASRPQDRQFILSSKKLLLSDSGFYLCAWSVRFPGGSSYEQYFGPGTRLTVT.